Listed below are T cell receptor beta chains from one sample, sequenced in a study of cytomegalovirus exposure and HLA in healthy donors. Produced via immunoSEQ multiplex PCR; TCRdb's table is partial and in-frame only. The sample carries 200,000 to 250,000 clones, around 87% recorded once. The sequenced material came from PBMCs. Every receptor here comes from a woman under 30 in good health and CMV-seropositive. The CDR3 runs from the conserved cysteine through the conserved F or W. The D gene is left open where the match is weak. Part of the rows lack a size; the others show once, few, many or a class for expanded clones.

>TRBJ2-5|TRBD1|-|13|TRBV30
TGTGCCTGGACGACAGGGTCGGGGTGGACCCAGTACTTC
CAWTTGSGWTQYF
>TRBJ1-2|-|-|17|TRBV4-1
TGCGCCAGCAGCCACCCGGTGAGGTCAGGGGATATCTATGGCTACACCTTC
CASSHPVRSGDIYGYTF
>TRBJ1-5|-|-|13|TRBV6-5
TGTGCCAGCGCTGGGGGGAACAATCAGCCCCAGCATTTT
CASAGGNNQPQHF
>TRBJ2-7|TRBD2|-|15|TRBV7-9
TGTGCCAGCGCCAGCCCGGGACTAGCTTATCTTGAGCAGTACTTC
CASASPGLAYLEQYF
>TRBJ1-5|TRBD1|-|14|TRBV28
TGTGCCAGCAGTCCTCGGACAGGGTTAAGGCCCCAGCATTTT
CASSPRTGLRPQHF
>TRBJ1-2|-|-|14|TRBV10-3
TGTGCCATCAGTGCCCGGGACATGGACTATGGCTACACCTTC
CAISARDMDYGYTF
>TRBJ1-2|-|-|15|TRBV6-1
TGTGCCAGCAGCCACTTAGGGGGAGGGTACTATGGCTACACCTTC
CASSHLGGGYYGYTF
>TRBJ2-3|-|-|16|TRBV18
TGTGCCAGCTCACCAGGCGGGTTCCGAAACACAGATACGCAGTATTTT
CASSPGGFRNTDTQYF
>TRBJ1-5|-|-|15|TRBV15
TGTGCCACCAGCAGAGATCAGGGGAGCAATCAGCCCCAGCATTTT
CATSRDQGSNQPQHF
>TRBJ1-5|TRBD1|-|15|TRBV5-1
TGCGCCAGCAGCGGGACCGGACAGGGCAATCAGCCCCAGCATTTT
CASSGTGQGNQPQHF
>TRBJ1-3|-|-|18|TRBV6-4
TGTGCCAGCAGTGACTCGATGCAGGGTCGGAATCTTGGAAACACCATATATTTT
CASSDSMQGRNLGNTIYF
>TRBJ1-2|-|once|13|TRBV28
TGTGCCAGCAGTTTACGAGGCCAGGGTGGCTACACCTTC
CASSLRGQGGYTF
>TRBJ2-1|TRBD1|-|13|TRBV5-1
TGCGCCAGCAGCCTGACAGGGGATAATGAGCAGTTCTTC
CASSLTGDNEQFF
>TRBJ2-7|TRBD1|once|13|TRBV29-1
TGCAGCGTTGGGACAGGCTTTACCTACGAGCAGTACTTC
CSVGTGFTYEQYF
>TRBJ1-5|-|-|16|TRBV7-6
TGTGCCAGCAGCCGGACCCCCGGGGGGGGCAATCAGCCCCAGCATTTT
CASSRTPGGGNQPQHF
>TRBJ2-5|TRBD1|-|15|TRBV5-1
TGCGCCAGCAGCAGGAAACAGGGGGGTGGTGAGACCCAGTACTTC
CASSRKQGGGETQYF
>TRBJ2-3|TRBD2|-|17|TRBV9
TGTGCCAGCAGCGCGGGCCTAGCGGGAGTAGGCGCAGATACGCAGTATTTT
CASSAGLAGVGADTQYF
>TRBJ1-2|-|-|11|TRBV28
TGTGCCAGTTATTTAACGGGGGGCTACACCTTC
CASYLTGGYTF
>TRBJ1-1|-|-|15|TRBV11-3
TGTGCCAGCAGCTTAGACTCGAGGGCGAACACTGAAGCTTTCTTT
CASSLDSRANTEAFF
>TRBJ2-7|TRBD1|-|16|TRBV28
TGTGCCAGCAGTCGGGACAGGGAAATCCTCTCCTACGAGCAGTACTTC
CASSRDREILSYEQYF
>TRBJ1-5|TRBD1|-|15|TRBV5-1
TGCGCCAGCAGCCGCCGGACAGGGGCTAATCAGCCCCAGCATTTT
CASSRRTGANQPQHF
>TRBJ2-3|-|once|13|TRBV6-5
TGTGCCAGCCAATTCGGGAGAGTGGATACGCAGTATTTT
CASQFGRVDTQYF
>TRBJ1-4|TRBD1|-|15|TRBV27
TGTGCCAGCAGCTTGTACACCGGGACAGGGGAAAAACTGTTTTTT
CASSLYTGTGEKLFF
>TRBJ2-3|-|-|14|TRBV19
TGTGCCAGTAGTCTGGACAGTCCCAGAGATACGCAGTATTTT
CASSLDSPRDTQYF
>TRBJ2-2|-|-|16|TRBV28
TGTGCCAGCAGCTCATCCCTCTACTGGGAGGCCGGGGAGCTGTTTTTT
CASSSSLYWEAGELFF
>TRBJ2-7|-|-|16|TRBV5-8
TGTGCCAGCAGCTTGGCCCGGGATAGCGGAACCTACGAGCAGTACTTC
CASSLARDSGTYEQYF